This TCR beta chain was found in a study of blood T cell repertoires in COVID-19. Study details: The origin of the acute and convalescent COVID-19 samples was the United States, Italy and Spain.

Data came from immunoSEQ multiplex PCR; TCRdb stores just in-frame clones and leaves some out. The table lists approximately 500,000 clones, 70% to 90% of them singletons, with about 8.2% in the top ten. The germline gives CDR1 GTSNPN, CDR2 SVGIG (reference sequence). V lost 2 bases to trimming and J lost 3 bases, with 22 bases between them. The CDR3 runs 17 residues. Followed over time, Seattle patients had been enrolled while infection was active. The chain combines TRBV30 with TRBJ1-2, with a tentative D call TRBD1 (5 bases). This TCR derives from a woman aged 50 to 65 with COVID-19, enrolled during active disease. Sequencing used peripheral blood. The CDR3 loop reads CAWSRTIQDTYYYGYTF. The CDR3 DNA reads as TGTGCCTGGAGTCGAACCATACAGGACACCTACTACTATGGCTACACCTTC.